The T cell receptor (beta chain) described here comes from a study of beta chain features in type 1 diabetes (dated by TCRdb to 2016 to 2019). With respect to the entire study: No differences in mean age, gender distribution, total cell number or subset yield were found between patients and healthy donors. In the study, TCRB repertoires of sorted circulating CD4+ T cell subsets from recently diagnosed type 1 diabetes patients were compared with those of matched healthy donors. Regulatory and stem cell-like memory subsets were isolated from only 8 patients and 8 healthy donors, whereas naive and central memory subsets came from all 30 or so donors. Across all samples, around 99 million sorted cells were examined, and cell number per subset correlated strongly with RNA yield. The study at large found these results: Naive, central memory and regulatory TCRB repertoires appeared more similar among patients than among healthy donors. Fewer insertions and more nucleotide deletions at VDJ recombination sites were observed in patients with type 1 diabetes, implying thymic rearrangement abnormalities. Because cDNA was sequenced instead of genomic DNA, highly expressing activated cells could be over-represented, though the groups showed no difference in activation or CD3 levels. PCR may preferentially amplify shorter templates, but because patient and control samples were amplified and corrected together, any resulting skew would affect both groups equally. In all four CD4+ subsets, TCRB CDR3 length was moderately but significantly shorter in type 1 diabetes patients. Only small numbers of individuals were included in the HLA sub-analyses, which left unresolved whether HLA type had any influence on TCRB rearrangement.

To note about this clone: The antigen this receptor binds is unknown. The record has no base qualities; no much larger clone is one base away.

Each donor gave one peripheral blood draw, averaging approximately 120 mL, which was collected into heparinised tubes. A BD FACSAria II and a panel including CD45RO, CCR7, CD25, CD127, CD95 and CD27 were used to sort naive, central memory, regulatory and stem cell-like memory CD4+ T cells. Every sorted population had a purity above 95%. Right away, PBMCs were isolated by Lymphoprep density gradient centrifugation and were stained directly, with no culture step. So that batch effects would be minimized, each experiment stained and sorted samples in pairs, pairing one healthy donor with one patient. The entire isolated RNA was reverse transcribed using the High Capacity cDNA Reverse Transcription Kit, and thus expressed TCRB transcripts were sequenced. Deep immunoSEQ sequencing was performed on naive, central memory and regulatory T cell samples, with an average of about 4 million total reads per sample. Sorted cells were lysed in RLT buffer and RNA was extracted with DNase-treated RNeasy Micro or Mini kits, depending on cell number. Each cell subset was processed on its own to prevent cross-contamination, while patient and healthy donor samples were processed together. The immunoSEQ multiplex PCR was used to amplify TCRB sequences from cDNA, yielding 87-bp fragments that span the CDR3 region. Amplicons were sequenced on the Illumina HiSeq platform. As for the authors' bioinformatics: Synthetic template baselines were used to correct PCR bias computationally, reads within Hamming distance 2 were collapsed together, and singletons that could not be merged were discarded. By aligning reads against IMGT, V, D and J genes, CDR3 length, and insertions or deletions at six rearrangement sites were assigned. Within each subset, clonotype counts were normalized to sorted cell number, and only after that were true diversity and Gini coefficients computed with the tcR R package. The overlap coefficient, calculated on TCRB nucleotide sequences, was used to measure repertoire sharing. Out-of-frame TCRB sequences from naive cells were analyzed to stand in for the pre-selection repertoire. TCRdb's version of the immuneACCESS table is confined to in-frame rearrangements and falls short of the full clone set. An unresolved V gene accounts for under half of the shortfall where checked; the remainder is of unknown origin. V, J and clone size derive from that table, while D and trimming were established from the DNA sequence. This sample gives under 550,000 clones in total; over 10% of them show up just once. Of the sample, around 0.05% falls within the top ten clones.

Deletion took 1 base off V and 6 bases off J, with a span of 4 bases between the germline ends. From the cysteine up to the phenylalanine, the CDR3 has a length of 12 residues. Just CDR3 DNA is preserved here, 36 bases in frame from base 1. For CDR1 and CDR2, the germline V gene lists MGHRA and YSYEKL. Specimen: naive CD4+ T cells from blood. Explained via the paper, the cell subset or site label denotes: true naive CD4+ T cells. This sequence originates from a woman between 18 and 29 years old in good health. The V and J genes are TRBV4-1 and TRBJ2-1; the D segment cannot be called with confidence. CDR3 region: CASSQVGNEQFF. The sequenced DNA: TGCGCCAGCAGCCAAGTTGGCAATGAGCAGTTCTTC.